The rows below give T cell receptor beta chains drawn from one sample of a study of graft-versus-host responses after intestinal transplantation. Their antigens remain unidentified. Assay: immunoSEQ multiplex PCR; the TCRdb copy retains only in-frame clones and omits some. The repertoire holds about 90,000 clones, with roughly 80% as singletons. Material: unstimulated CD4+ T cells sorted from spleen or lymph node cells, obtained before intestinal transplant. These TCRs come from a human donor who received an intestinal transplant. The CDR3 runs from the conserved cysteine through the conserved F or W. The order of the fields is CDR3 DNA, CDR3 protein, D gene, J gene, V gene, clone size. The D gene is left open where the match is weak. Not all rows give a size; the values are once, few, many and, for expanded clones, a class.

CDR3 DNA: TGTGCCAGCAGCGCAGGGGTGAACACTGAAGCTTTCTTT
CDR3 protein: CASSAGVNTEAFF
D gene: NA
J gene: TRBJ1-1
V gene: TRBV9
clone size: few

CDR3 DNA: TGTGCCAGCGCTCGGGGGGCGTTTAACTATGGCTACACCTTC
CDR3 protein: CASARGAFNYGYTF
D gene: NA
J gene: TRBJ1-2
V gene: TRBV2
clone size: NA

CDR3 DNA: TGTGCCAGCAGTTTAAGGTCCAGGGTAGCCTCTGGGGCCAACGTCCTGACTTTC
CDR3 protein: CASSLRSRVASGANVLTF
D gene: NA
J gene: TRBJ2-6
V gene: TRBV27
clone size: NA

CDR3 DNA: TGTGCCAGCAGCTTAGTTGGGGGCTCGAACACCGGGGAGCTGTTTTTT
CDR3 protein: CASSLVGGSNTGELFF
D gene: NA
J gene: TRBJ2-2
V gene: TRBV11-3
clone size: NA

CDR3 DNA: TGTGCCAGCCGCCTGGAGAGAACTAATGAAAAACTGTTTTTT
CDR3 protein: CASRLERTNEKLFF
D gene: NA
J gene: TRBJ1-4
V gene: TRBV6-5
clone size: few

CDR3 DNA: TGCGCCAGCAGACTTACAGCTTATGAGCTGTTTTTT
CDR3 protein: CASRLTAYELFF
D gene: NA
J gene: TRBJ2-2
V gene: TRBV5-1
clone size: NA

CDR3 DNA: TGTGCCAGCAGCACTCAACAGGGAGGCAATCAGCCCCAGCATTTT
CDR3 protein: CASSTQQGGNQPQHF
D gene: NA
J gene: TRBJ1-5
V gene: TRBV7-2
clone size: NA

CDR3 DNA: TGTGCCAGTAGACAGGATATCAATTCACCCCTCCACTTT
CDR3 protein: CASRQDINSPLHF
D gene: NA
J gene: TRBJ1-6
V gene: TRBV7-8
clone size: NA

CDR3 DNA: TGTGCCAGCTCAAGGGACAGGGGGGGCAATGAGCAGTTCTTC
CDR3 protein: CASSRDRGGNEQFF
D gene: TRBD1
J gene: TRBJ2-1
V gene: TRBV18
clone size: NA

CDR3 DNA: TGTGCCAGCTCACCCGACGGGACAGGGTTGTTGGGTTACAATGAGCAGTTCTTC
CDR3 protein: CASSPDGTGLLGYNEQFF
D gene: TRBD1
J gene: TRBJ2-1
V gene: TRBV18
clone size: once

CDR3 DNA: TGTGCCAGTAGCGGGGGGGCTGGGGCCAACGTCCTGACTTTC
CDR3 protein: CASSGGAGANVLTF
D gene: TRBD2
J gene: TRBJ2-6
V gene: TRBV19
clone size: NA

CDR3 DNA: TGTGCCACCAGCAGAGATCTCCGGGGTGATACGCAGTATTTT
CDR3 protein: CATSRDLRGDTQYF
D gene: NA
J gene: TRBJ2-3
V gene: TRBV15
clone size: NA

CDR3 DNA: TGTGCCAGCAGCCAACCGGGACAGGGGGCCTACGAGCAGTACTTC
CDR3 protein: CASSQPGQGAYEQYF
D gene: TRBD1
J gene: TRBJ2-7
V gene: TRBV7-2
clone size: NA

CDR3 DNA: TGTGCCAGCAGCCCCCCAGACACAGATACGCAGTATTTT
CDR3 protein: CASSPPDTDTQYF
D gene: NA
J gene: TRBJ2-3
V gene: TRBV4-2
clone size: NA

CDR3 DNA: TGCGCCAGCAGCTTGGAGTTAACACCGTCCCGTGAAGCTTTCTTT
CDR3 protein: CASSLELTPSREAFF
D gene: NA
J gene: TRBJ1-1
V gene: TRBV5-1
clone size: NA

CDR3 DNA: TGTGCCAGCAGCTTGGCCGTGGGGAGCTATGGCTACACCTTC
CDR3 protein: CASSLAVGSYGYTF
D gene: NA
J gene: TRBJ1-2
V gene: TRBV5-1
clone size: NA

CDR3 DNA: TGTGCCAGCAGCTTCGACAGAGGACAGGGAAACACCATATATTTT
CDR3 protein: CASSFDRGQGNTIYF
D gene: NA
J gene: TRBJ1-3
V gene: TRBV7-2
clone size: NA

CDR3 DNA: TGTGCCAGCAGTGGCAGGGGCTACTCTGGAAACACCATATATTTT
CDR3 protein: CASSGRGYSGNTIYF
D gene: NA
J gene: TRBJ1-3
V gene: TRBV2
clone size: NA

CDR3 DNA: TGTGCCAGCAGTCCCCCGGGACTAGCTGAGACCCAGTACTTC
CDR3 protein: CASSPPGLAETQYF
D gene: TRBD2
J gene: TRBJ2-5
V gene: TRBV28
clone size: NA

CDR3 DNA: TGCGCCAGCAGCTCCTCCGGGACAGGGGGCCTCTATGGCTACACCTTC
CDR3 protein: CASSSSGTGGLYGYTF
D gene: TRBD1
J gene: TRBJ1-2
V gene: TRBV5-1
clone size: NA

CDR3 DNA: TGCGCCAGCAGCGCGGGACTTTCAGGAAACACCATATATTTT
CDR3 protein: CASSAGLSGNTIYF
D gene: NA
J gene: TRBJ1-3
V gene: TRBV5-1
clone size: once

CDR3 DNA: TGTGCCAGCAGTGACTTGTCGGAGGGTAGCAATCAGCCCCAGCATTTT
CDR3 protein: CASSDLSEGSNQPQHF
D gene: NA
J gene: TRBJ1-5
V gene: TRBV6-4
clone size: NA

CDR3 DNA: TGTGCCAGCTCACCGGTAGCGGCGGAGACCCAGTACTTC
CDR3 protein: CASSPVAAETQYF
D gene: NA
J gene: TRBJ2-5
V gene: TRBV18
clone size: NA

CDR3 DNA: TGTGCCAGCACGAAAAAGGGGACATACGGCTCCTACGAGCAGTACTTC
CDR3 protein: CASTKKGTYGSYEQYF
D gene: NA
J gene: TRBJ2-7
V gene: TRBV7-8
clone size: NA

CDR3 DNA: TGTGCCAGTAACCCACAGGATACGGGTGGCTACACCTTC
CDR3 protein: CASNPQDTGGYTF
D gene: NA
J gene: TRBJ1-2
V gene: TRBV19
clone size: NA

CDR3 DNA: TGTGCCAGCAGTTACTCGCCGGGTTGGTATGGCTACACCTTC
CDR3 protein: CASSYSPGWYGYTF
D gene: NA
J gene: TRBJ1-2
V gene: TRBV6-6
clone size: once